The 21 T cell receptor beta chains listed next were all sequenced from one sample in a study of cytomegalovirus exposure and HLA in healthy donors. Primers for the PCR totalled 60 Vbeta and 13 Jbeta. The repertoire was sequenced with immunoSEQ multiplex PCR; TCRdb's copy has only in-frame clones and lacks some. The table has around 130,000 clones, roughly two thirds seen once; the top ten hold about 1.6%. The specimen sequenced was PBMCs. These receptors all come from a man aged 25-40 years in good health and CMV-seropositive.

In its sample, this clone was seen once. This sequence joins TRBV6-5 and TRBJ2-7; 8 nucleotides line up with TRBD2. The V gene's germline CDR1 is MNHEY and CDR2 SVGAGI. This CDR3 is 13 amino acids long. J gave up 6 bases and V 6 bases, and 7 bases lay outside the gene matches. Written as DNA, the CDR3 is TGTGCCAGCAGCCCCCAACTAGCGGCCGAGCAGTACTTC. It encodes CASSPQLAAEQYF.

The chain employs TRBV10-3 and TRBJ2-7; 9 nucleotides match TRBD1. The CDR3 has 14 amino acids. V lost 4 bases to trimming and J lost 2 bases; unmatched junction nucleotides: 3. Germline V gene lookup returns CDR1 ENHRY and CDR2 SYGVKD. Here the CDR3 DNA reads TGTGCCATCAGTGGCGGGACAGGGACCTACGAGCAGTACTTC. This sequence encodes CAISGGTGTYEQYF.

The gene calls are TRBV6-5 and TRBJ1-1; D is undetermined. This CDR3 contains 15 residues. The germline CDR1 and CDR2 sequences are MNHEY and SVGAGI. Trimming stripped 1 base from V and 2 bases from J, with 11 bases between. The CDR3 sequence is CASSYYSSFNTEAFF. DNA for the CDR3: TGTGCCAGCAGTTACTACAGCTCTTTCAACACTGAAGCTTTCTTT.

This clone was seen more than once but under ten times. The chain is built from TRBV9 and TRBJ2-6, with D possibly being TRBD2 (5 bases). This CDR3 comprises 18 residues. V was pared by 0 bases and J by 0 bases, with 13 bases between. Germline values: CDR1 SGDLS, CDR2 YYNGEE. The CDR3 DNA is TGTGCCAGCAGCGTAGCTGAAGGACGGGGCTCTGGGGCCAACGTCCTGACTTTC. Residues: CASSVAEGRGSGANVLTF.

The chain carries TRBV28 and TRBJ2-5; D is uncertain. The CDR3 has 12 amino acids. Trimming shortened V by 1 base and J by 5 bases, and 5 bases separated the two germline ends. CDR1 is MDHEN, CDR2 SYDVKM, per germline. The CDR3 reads CASSLFRETQYF. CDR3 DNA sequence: TGTGCCAGCAGTTTATTTCGTGAGACCCAGTACTTC.

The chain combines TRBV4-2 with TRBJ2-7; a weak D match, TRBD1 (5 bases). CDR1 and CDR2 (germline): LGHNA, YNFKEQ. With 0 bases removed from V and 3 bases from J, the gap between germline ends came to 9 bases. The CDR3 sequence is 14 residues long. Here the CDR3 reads CASSQDSQGYEQYF. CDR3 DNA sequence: TGTGCCAGCAGCCAAGATTCCCAGGGCTACGAGCAGTACTTC.

CDR3: CASSLIGQGADEQYF. The CDR3 bases are TGCGCCAGCAGCTTGATTGGACAGGGGGCTGATGAGCAGTACTTC. The V call is TRBV5-1, the J call TRBJ2-7, with TRBD1 matching over 11 bases. The length of the CDR3 is 15 residues. The germline V gene has CDR1 SGHRS and CDR2 YFSETQ. V was clipped by 1 base and J by 7 bases; unmatched bases: 7.

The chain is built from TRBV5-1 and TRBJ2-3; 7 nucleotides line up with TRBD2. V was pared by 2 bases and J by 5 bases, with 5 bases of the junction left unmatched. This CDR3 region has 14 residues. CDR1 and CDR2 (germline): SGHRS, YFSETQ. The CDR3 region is CASSLKRGQDTQYF. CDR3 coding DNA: TGCGCCAGCAGCTTAAAGCGGGGCCAAGATACGCAGTATTTT.

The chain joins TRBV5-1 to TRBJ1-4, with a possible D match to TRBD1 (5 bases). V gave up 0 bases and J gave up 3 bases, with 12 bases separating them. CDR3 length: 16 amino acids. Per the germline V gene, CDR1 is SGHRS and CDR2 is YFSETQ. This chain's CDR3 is CASSLGSRGANEKLFF. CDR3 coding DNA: TGCGCCAGCAGCTTGGGGTCCCGGGGGGCTAATGAAAAACTGTTTTTT.

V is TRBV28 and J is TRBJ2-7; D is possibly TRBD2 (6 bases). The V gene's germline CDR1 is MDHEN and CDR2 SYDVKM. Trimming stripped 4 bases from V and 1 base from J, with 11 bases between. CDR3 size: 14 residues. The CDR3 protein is CASSWDLGSYEQYF. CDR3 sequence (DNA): TGTGCCAGCAGTTGGGACTTGGGGTCCTACGAGCAGTACTTC.

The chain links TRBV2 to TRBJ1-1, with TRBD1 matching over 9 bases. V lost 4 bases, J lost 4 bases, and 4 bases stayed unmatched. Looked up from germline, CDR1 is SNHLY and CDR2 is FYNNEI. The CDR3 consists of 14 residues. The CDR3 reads CASSVQGASTEAFF. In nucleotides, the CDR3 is TGTGCCAGCAGTGTACAGGGGGCTAGCACTGAAGCTTTCTTT.

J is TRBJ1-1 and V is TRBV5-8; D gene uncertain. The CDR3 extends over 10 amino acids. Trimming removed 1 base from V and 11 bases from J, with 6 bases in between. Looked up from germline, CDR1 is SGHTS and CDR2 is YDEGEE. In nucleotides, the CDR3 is TGTGCCAGCAGCTTGTCTTCGGCTTTCTTT. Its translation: CASSLSSAFF.

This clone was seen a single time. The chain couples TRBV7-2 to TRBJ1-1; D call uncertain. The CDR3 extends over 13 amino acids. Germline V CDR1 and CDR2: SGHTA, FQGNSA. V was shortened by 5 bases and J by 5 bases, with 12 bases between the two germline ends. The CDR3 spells CASSPLTDTEAFF. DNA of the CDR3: TGTGCCAGCAGCCCTCTAACAGATACTGAAGCTTTCTTT.

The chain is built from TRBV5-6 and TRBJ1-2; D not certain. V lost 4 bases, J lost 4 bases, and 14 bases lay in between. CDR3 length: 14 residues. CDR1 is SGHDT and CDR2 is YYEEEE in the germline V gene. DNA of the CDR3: TGTGCCAGCAGCCCTCTGATCTCAGTCTATGGCTACACCTTC. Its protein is CASSPLISVYGYTF. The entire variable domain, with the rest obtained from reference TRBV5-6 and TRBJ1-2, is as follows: DAGVTQSPTHLIKTRGQQVTLRCSPKSGHDTVSWYQQALGQGPQFIFQYYEEEERQRGNFPDRFSGHQFPNYSSELNVNALLLGDSALYLCASSPLISVYGYTFGSGTRLTVV.

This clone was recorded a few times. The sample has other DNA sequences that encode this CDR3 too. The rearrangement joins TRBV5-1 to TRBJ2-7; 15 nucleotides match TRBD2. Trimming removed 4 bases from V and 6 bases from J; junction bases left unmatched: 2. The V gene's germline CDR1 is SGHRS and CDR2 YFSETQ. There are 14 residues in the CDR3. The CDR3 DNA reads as TGCGCCAGCAGCCTGGGACTAGCGGGAGGCGAGCAGTACTTC. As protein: CASSLGLAGGEQYF.

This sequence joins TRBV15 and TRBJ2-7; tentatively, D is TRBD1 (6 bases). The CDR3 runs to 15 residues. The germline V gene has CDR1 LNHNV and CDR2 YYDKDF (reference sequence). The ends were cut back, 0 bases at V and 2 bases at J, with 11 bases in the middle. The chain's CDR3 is CATSRDRAGAYEQYF. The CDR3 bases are TGTGCCACCAGCAGAGATCGGGCAGGGGCCTACGAGCAGTACTTC.

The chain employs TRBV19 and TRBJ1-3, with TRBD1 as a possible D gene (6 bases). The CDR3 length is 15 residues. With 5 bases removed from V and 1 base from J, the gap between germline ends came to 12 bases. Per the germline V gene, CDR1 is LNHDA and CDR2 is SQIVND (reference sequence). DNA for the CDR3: TGTGCCAGTAGTCAACGAGGGGGTTCTGGAAACACCATATATTTT. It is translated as CASSQRGGSGNTIYF.

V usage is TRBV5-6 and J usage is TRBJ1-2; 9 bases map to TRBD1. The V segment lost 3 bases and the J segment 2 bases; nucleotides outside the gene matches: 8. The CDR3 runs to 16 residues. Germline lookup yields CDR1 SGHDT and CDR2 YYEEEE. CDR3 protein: CASSWYRGRLNYGYTF. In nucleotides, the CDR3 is TGTGCCAGCAGCTGGTACAGGGGGCGGTTGAACTATGGCTACACCTTC.

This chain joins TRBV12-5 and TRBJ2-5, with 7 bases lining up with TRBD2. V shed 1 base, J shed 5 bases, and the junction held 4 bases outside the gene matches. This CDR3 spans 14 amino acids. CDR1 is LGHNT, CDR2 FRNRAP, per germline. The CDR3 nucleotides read TGTGCTAGTGGTTTGGGGGAGGGCCGGGAGACCCAGTACTTC. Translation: CASGLGEGRETQYF.

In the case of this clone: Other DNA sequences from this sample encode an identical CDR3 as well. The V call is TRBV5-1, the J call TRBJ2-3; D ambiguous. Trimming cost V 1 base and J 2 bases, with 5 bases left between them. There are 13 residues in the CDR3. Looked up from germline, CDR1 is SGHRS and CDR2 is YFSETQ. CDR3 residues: CASSLSYTDTQYF. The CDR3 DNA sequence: TGCGCCAGCAGCTTGTCTTACACAGATACGCAGTATTTT.

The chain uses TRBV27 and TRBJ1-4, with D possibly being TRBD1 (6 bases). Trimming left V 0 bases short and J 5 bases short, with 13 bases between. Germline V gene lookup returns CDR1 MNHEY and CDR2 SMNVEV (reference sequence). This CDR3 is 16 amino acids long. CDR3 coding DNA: TGTGCCAGCAGTTTATCGGGGGGGCCCTGGAATGAAAAACTGTTTTTT. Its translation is CASSLSGGPWNEKLFF.